This T cell receptor (beta chain) was documented in a study of T cell repertoires in cytomegalovirus infection. Study at large: In public TCR beta signatures, there were indications of both CMV infection and matching HLA type. Notes on the study in general: Identification of carriers of CMV plus the relevant HLA was performed using cumulative public TCR beta family frequency. HLA-C-restricted CMV-specific TCR beta clonotypes were dominant in the ex vivo response.

This clonotype was observed many times. No antigen is known for it. This CDR3 spans 14 amino acids. Germline V gives CDR1 SGHTA, CDR2 FQGNSA. Losses at the gene ends were 7 bases for V and 6 bases for J; bases not matched to a gene: 6. TCRdb fed the reads into MiXCR, producing one record per CDR3 protein. Altogether some 300,000 distinct CDR3 sequences are present, roughly 15% being singletons, with the ten largest covering about 10%. Specimen: PBMCs. The V gene is TRBV7-2, the J gene TRBJ2-2; TRBD1 matches at 9 bases. This TCR was recovered from a human donor in good health (CMV status not recorded). Some clones in this sample may be carry-over from other donors' samples. In DNA form, the CDR3 reads TGTGCCAGCACACGGGACAGGGCTTCCGGGGAGCTGTTTTTT. This codes for CASTRDRASGELFF.